This TCR beta chain appears in the sequencing data of a study of identical twins (TCRdb year 2016). General notes on the study: The study deep-sequenced TCR alpha and beta repertoires from monozygotic twins, unrelated adults of various ages and cord blood to test whether fetal clonotypes persist. To rule out contamination, the twin experiments were replicated at different times with different library preparation protocols.

The protocol used for the library was 5' RACE. Data came from an Illumina HiSeq 2000. Template switching introduced a universal primer binding site; the final cDNA contained a unique molecular identifier, enabling accurate counting of TCR cDNA molecules. First-strand cDNA for TCR alpha and beta chains was synthesized from specific primers in the conserved constant-segment region. To control for contamination, each cDNA library was double barcoded with a SMART-Mk sample barcode plus Illumina barcodes. Two successive PCR steps introduced TruSeq adapter sequences along with Illumina sample barcodes. TCR alpha and beta cDNA libraries were sequenced on the Illumina HiSeq platform with custom primers. As for how the authors treated the data: Unique molecular identifiers were extracted from raw reads with MiGEC, and CDR3 positions were determined with MiXCR. For each individual, recombination models were inferred using an EM algorithm with the repgenHMM and IGoR tools. The tcR package in R was used for shared clonotype analysis, with sharing normalized by the product of cloneset sizes. To study raw recombination free of thymic and clonal selection effects, out-of-frame nonproductive sequences were analyzed. The public reads were reprocessed in TCRdb via fastp at Q25 and MiXCR, keeping in-frame beta chains. Entries that share a CDR3 protein sequence are merged under the most common genes and DNA. In this record, the V and J calls reflect TCRdb's handling and not the investigators' own analysis. This sample holds 520,000 or so distinct CDR3 sequences; under 25% were observed only once. The leading ten clones occupy roughly 0.9% of the sample.

All donors were healthy Caucasians. The twin cohort comprised three pairs of female monozygotic twins, all aged about 18 to 30 years. Positive isolation kits from Invitrogen were used to isolate the CD4+ and CD8+ T cell populations. V is shortened by 8 bases, J by 0 bases, and the region joining them spans 15 bases. From its cysteine to its phenylalanine, the CDR3 spans 15 amino acids. The DNA shown is the 45-base CDR3, in frame from base 1. The germline V gene yields MNHNS for CDR1 and SASEGT for CDR2. What the research found in general, with its limitations: Because the same donors could not be followed over many years, the conclusions relied on cross-sectional statistical analysis. Compared with coincidental sharing between unrelated individuals, out-of-frame TCR alpha sequences shared between twins showed an excess of sequences with low generation probability. The excess sharing between twins in beta out-of-frame sequences was weaker because fewer shared sequences reduced the signal-to-noise ratio. Invariant T cells such as MAIT and iNKT could partly confound zero-insertion analyses, though diverse VJ usage argued against this for most clonotypes. Fewer insertions were carried by abundant cord blood beta clonotypes, a similar but weaker trend appeared in young adult naive repertoires, and no such trend appeared in memory repertoires. In monozygotic twins, out-of-frame TCR alpha sharing was systematically underestimated by recombination models, although the models agreed with sharing between unrelated individuals.

A remark on this clonotype: Its cognate antigen has yet to be identified. No clone much larger than this one lies a single base away; base qualities are absent.

The sample was also reused in another study, on T cells expressing NK-cell markers. From the second report: Fewer than ten donors provided sorted CD3+CD56+NKG2C+, CD3+CD56+NKG2C- and CD3+CD56-NKG2C+ T-cell subsets, whose TCR beta-chain repertoires were profiled. Among the eight sequenced donors, seven were HCMV-seropositive and one was HCMV-seronegative. To restrict sorting to alphabetaTCR-expressing T cells, an anti-gammadeltaTCR antibody was added in several experiments. For roughly six donors, the dominant CD3+CD56+NKG2C+ clonotypes were among the top 10 CD8+ clonotypes and accounted for about 1.0-7.5% of CD8+ T cells. Those dominant clonotypes were again the most abundant among CD3+CD56-NKG2C+ cells in a few donors, at about 28.3-65%. Whether the expanded NKG2C-expressing T cell clones were specific for HCMV antigens was left unclear. All eight donors whose samples were sequenced were randomly selected healthy volunteers, three of them men and five women. HCMV serostatus was determined by detecting HCMV-specific IgG in serum with a commercial ELISA kit. MIGEC was used to demultiplex reads and group the reads by UMI, and MiTCR was used to assemble and quantify clonotypes. To exclude erroneous sequences, any TCR cDNA sequence not supported by at least two reads was discarded. The tcR package was used for downstream repertoire analysis, and clonotypes were matched across fractions by CDR3 nucleotide sequence plus V segment. Antigen specificity was annotated against VDJdb with VDJmatch, allowing one amino acid substitution in CDR3.

The receptor was isolated from a woman under 30 in good health. Sample: CD4+ T cells sorted from blood. Rearrangement joined TRBV6-1 to TRBJ2-3, with no confident D gene call. The CDR3 region: CASGLGPPSTDTQYF. The nucleotides are TGTGCCAGCGGCCTTGGGCCTCCTAGCACAGATACGCAGTATTTT.